These T cell receptor beta chains were read from a single sample in a study of T-cell reconstitution after alpha-beta-depleted transplantation in children. TCRdb ran MiXCR on the PCR reads and lists one entry per CDR3 protein. The sample holds just over 950,000 distinct CDR3 sequences, about 30% seen once. The sample in question was PBMCs, mostly from graft donor cells, obtained 360 days after TCRalphabeta/CD19-depleted stem cell transplant. The receptors were gathered from a boy in the first two years of life who had a stem cell transplant for SCID, so the T cells may come from the graft donor. Both conserved end residues are part of each CDR3. D genes are given only for firm matches. Where a row states a size, it is once, few, many or the class of an expanded clone; other rows omit it.

CDR3: CSASRLAGTGGELFF
DNA: TGCAGTGCTAGCCGACTAGCGGGCACCGGCGGGGAGCTGTTTTTT
V: TRBV20-1
J: TRBJ2-2
D: TRBD2
size: NA

CDR3: CASSRTAQNGEQFF
DNA: TGTGCCAGCAGCCGGACAGCCCAAAACGGGGAGCAGTTCTTC
V: TRBV27
J: TRBJ2-1
D: NA
size: NA

CDR3: CSVEGPGKQFF
DNA: TGCAGCGTTGAAGGACCGGGGAAGCAGTTCTTC
V: TRBV29-1
J: TRBJ2-1
D: NA
size: NA

CDR3: CASTPGNGNEQYF
DNA: TGTGCCAGCACTCCGGGAAACGGGAACGAGCAGTACTTC
V: TRBV3-1
J: TRBJ2-7
D: NA
size: NA

CDR3: CASASISDTQYF
DNA: TGTGCCAGCGCTAGTATCTCAGATACGCAGTATTTT
V: TRBV6-6
J: TRBJ2-3
D: NA
size: few

CDR3: CASSPLQGGRTDTQYF
DNA: TGTGCCAGCTCACCACTTCAGGGTGGGCGCACAGATACGCAGTATTTT
V: TRBV18
J: TRBJ2-3
D: NA
size: few

CDR3: CASSQPDRDTDTQYF
DNA: TGCGCCAGCAGCCAACCCGACAGGGACACAGATACGCAGTATTTT
V: TRBV4-1
J: TRBJ2-3
D: TRBD1
size: few

CDR3: CASSLLQSTEAFF
DNA: TGTGCCAGCAGTCTACTTCAGAGCACTGAAGCTTTCTTT
V: TRBV27
J: TRBJ1-1
D: NA
size: NA

CDR3: CATSDHLGLGSYNEQFF
DNA: TGTGCCACCAGTGATCACTTGGGCCTTGGCTCCTACAATGAGCAGTTCTTC
V: TRBV24-1
J: TRBJ2-1
D: NA
size: NA

CDR3: CASSLARDRGRGEQFF
DNA: TGCGCCAGCAGCTTGGCCCGGGACAGGGGGCGCGGTGAGCAGTTCTTC
V: TRBV5-1
J: TRBJ2-1
D: TRBD1
size: NA

CDR3: CASSQGGGRTYNEQFF
DNA: TGCGCCAGCAGCCAAGGGGGGGGCCGTACCTACAATGAGCAGTTCTTC
V: TRBV4-1
J: TRBJ2-1
D: NA
size: NA

CDR3: CASRGQGNVIAEAFF
DNA: TGTGCCAGCAGGGGACAGGGGAATGTTATAGCTGAAGCTTTCTTT
V: TRBV6-1
J: TRBJ1-1
D: TRBD1
size: few

CDR3: CSAPSPASYEQYF
DNA: TGCAGTGCCCCCTCCCCGGCCAGTTACGAGCAGTACTTC
V: TRBV20-1
J: TRBJ2-7
D: NA
size: few

CDR3: CSVSSLRLAGGEQFF
DNA: TGCAGCGTGTCCTCGTTAAGACTAGCGGGGGGGGAGCAGTTCTTC
V: TRBV29-1
J: TRBJ2-1
D: TRBD2
size: NA

CDR3: CSVGWYGTGDPGELFF
DNA: TGCAGCGTTGGTTGGTACGGGACAGGAGACCCCGGGGAGCTGTTTTTT
V: TRBV29-1
J: TRBJ2-2
D: TRBD1
size: NA

CDR3: CASSFSGTPGDEQYF
DNA: TGTGCCAGCAGCTTTTCTGGGACGCCAGGGGACGAGCAGTACTTC
V: TRBV11-2
J: TRBJ2-7
D: NA
size: NA

CDR3: CASRPLGTGKYGYTF
DNA: TGTGCCAGCAGACCCCTCGGGACAGGGAAATATGGCTACACCTTC
V: TRBV28
J: TRBJ1-2
D: TRBD1
size: NA

CDR3: CASSLGDRHTDTQYF
DNA: TGTGCCAGCTCATTAGGGGACAGGCATACAGATACGCAGTATTTT
V: TRBV7-9
J: TRBJ2-3
D: TRBD1
size: few

CDR3: CSVEDFGTPNTEAFF
DNA: TGCAGCGTTGAAGATTTCGGGACCCCGAACACTGAAGCTTTCTTT
V: TRBV29-1
J: TRBJ1-1
D: NA
size: NA

CDR3: CATHPSGGEAFF
DNA: TGTGCCACCCATCCGTCAGGGGGCGAAGCTTTCTTT
V: TRBV6-2/TRBV6-3
J: TRBJ1-1
D: TRBD1
size: few

CDR3: CASSGLAGTEAFF
DNA: TGTGCCAGCAGTGGATTGGCTGGCACTGAAGCTTTCTTT
V: TRBV2
J: TRBJ1-1
D: NA
size: NA

CDR3: CASSPLAGTLHF
DNA: TGTGCCAGCAGTCCTTTAGCCGGAACCCTCCACTTT
V: TRBV6-5
J: TRBJ1-6
D: NA
size: few

CDR3: CSAKDSGGIYIQYF
DNA: TGCAGTGCCAAAGATTCGGGGGGGATCTACATTCAGTACTTC
V: TRBV20-1
J: TRBJ2-4
D: TRBD2
size: NA

CDR3: CASSAWEMVAYEQYF
DNA: TGTGCCAGCAGTGCATGGGAGATGGTAGCCTACGAGCAGTACTTC
V: TRBV2
J: TRBJ2-7
D: NA
size: NA

CDR3: CSVASQGAFNNEQFF
DNA: TGCAGCGTTGCTTCTCAGGGAGCTTTTAACAATGAGCAGTTCTTC
V: TRBV29-1
J: TRBJ2-1
D: NA
size: many

CDR3: CASRRGTSEYNEQFF
DNA: TGTGCCAGCAGGCGTGGGACTAGCGAGTACAATGAGCAGTTCTTC
V: TRBV12-3/TRBV12-4
J: TRBJ2-1
D: TRBD2
size: few

CDR3: CASSLWPLGGADTQYF
DNA: TGTGCCAGCAGTTTATGGCCCCTTGGTGGGGCAGATACGCAGTATTTT
V: TRBV12-3/TRBV12-4
J: TRBJ2-3
D: NA
size: NA

CDR3: CASRLDSTDTQYF
DNA: TGTGCCAGCAGGCTCGACAGCACAGATACGCAGTATTTT
V: TRBV27
J: TRBJ2-3
D: NA
size: few

CDR3: CASSPDGRSYNEQFF
DNA: TGTGCCAGCAGTCCGGACGGGCGCTCCTACAATGAGCAGTTCTTC
V: TRBV2
J: TRBJ2-1
D: NA
size: NA

CDR3: CASSSSGTGGFGGQYF
DNA: TGTGCCAGCAGTTCGTCCGGGACAGGGGGCTTCGGGGGCCAGTACTTC
V: TRBV12-3/TRBV12-4
J: TRBJ2-5
D: TRBD1
size: NA